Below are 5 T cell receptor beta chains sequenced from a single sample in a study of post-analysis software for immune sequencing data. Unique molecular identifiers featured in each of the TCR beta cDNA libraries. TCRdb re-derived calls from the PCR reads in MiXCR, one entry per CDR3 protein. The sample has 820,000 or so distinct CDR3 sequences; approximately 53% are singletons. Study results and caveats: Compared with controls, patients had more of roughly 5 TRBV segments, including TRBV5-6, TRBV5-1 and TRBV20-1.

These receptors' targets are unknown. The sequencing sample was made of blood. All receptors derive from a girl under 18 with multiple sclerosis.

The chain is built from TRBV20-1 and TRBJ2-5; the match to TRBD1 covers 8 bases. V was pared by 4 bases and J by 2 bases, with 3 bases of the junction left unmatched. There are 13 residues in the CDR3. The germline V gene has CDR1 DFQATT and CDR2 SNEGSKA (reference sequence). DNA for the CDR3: TGCAGTGCTAAGACAGGGGCTCAAGAGACCCAGTACTTC. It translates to CSAKTGAQETQYF.

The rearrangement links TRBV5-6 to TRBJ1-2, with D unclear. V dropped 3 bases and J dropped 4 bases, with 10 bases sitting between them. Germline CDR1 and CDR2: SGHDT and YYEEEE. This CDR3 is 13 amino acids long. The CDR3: CASSYPGSYGYTF. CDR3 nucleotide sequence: TGTGCCAGCAGCTACCCGGGAAGCTATGGCTACACCTTC.

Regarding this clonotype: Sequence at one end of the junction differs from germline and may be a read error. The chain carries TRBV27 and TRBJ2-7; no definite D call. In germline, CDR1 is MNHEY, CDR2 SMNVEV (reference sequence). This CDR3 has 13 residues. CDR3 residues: CAGSVSRDYEQYF. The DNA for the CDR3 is TGTGCCGGCAGTGTCTCCAGAGACTACGAGCAGTACTTC.

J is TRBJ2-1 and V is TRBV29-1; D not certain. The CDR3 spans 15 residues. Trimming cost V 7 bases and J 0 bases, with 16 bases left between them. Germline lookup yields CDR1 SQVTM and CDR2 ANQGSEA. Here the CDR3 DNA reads TGCAGCGCTACAAACAGAGAGAGCTCCTACAATGAGCAGTTCTTC. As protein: CSATNRESSYNEQFF.

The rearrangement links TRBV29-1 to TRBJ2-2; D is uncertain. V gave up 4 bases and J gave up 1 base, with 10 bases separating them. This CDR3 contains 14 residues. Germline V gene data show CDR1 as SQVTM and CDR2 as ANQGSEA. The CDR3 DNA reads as TGCAGCGTTGGTGGGGTGATGAACACCGGGGAGCTGTTTTTT. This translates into CSVGGVMNTGELFF.